This T cell receptor beta chain was sequenced in a study of T cell responses to AZD1222 COVID-19 vaccine (dated by TCRdb to the early 2020s). The study in broad terms: A total of just over 230 trial participants underwent TCR sequencing, of whom 200 to 220 had received two doses of AZD1222 and approximately 26 had received two doses of the MenACWY control vaccine. Enrollment into the trials was organized by age into subgroups of 18-55, 56-69 and 70-plus years, and those subgroups contained roughly 150, 30 and 60 TCR-sequenced participants, respectively.

The time point label on this specimen signifies: about 28 days (+/-7) after the second vaccine dose. AZD1222 recipients whose second dose came at about 4 weeks and those whose second dose came at about 12 weeks were combined into one group, since spike-specific TCR depth and breadth did not differ between the two schedules. The vaccinee samples were drawn from two UK trials, COV001 and COV002, one of which was a single-blind randomized controlled phase 2/3 trial testing AZD1222 (ChAdOx1 nCoV-19) in healthy adults. For TCRbeta chain sequencing, PBMC samples were collected from trial participants at day 0 and at day 28 after the second dose. General conclusions and limits of the study: Vaccine-associated CD4 TCRs spanned the whole spike protein, with dominant responses in regions 160-218 and 743-854. Most participants were white British and females outnumbered males, and the authors suggested that clonal diversity may have been underestimated. After two AZD1222 doses, both the breadth and the depth of spike-specific TCRs were significantly higher than at day 0 and than in MenACWY recipients. Reportedly, almost half of the unique spike-specific TCRs recognized epitopes lying outside the regions that are mutated in the B.1.351 and B.1.1.7 variants. In the small 56-69-year group, the increase in depth fell short of significance, most likely because of low power. Because no day 14 peak-response samples were available, the repertoires could be characterized only after the peak T cell response. Conclusions about previously exposed vaccinees are limited because only five to seven AZD1222 recipients were SARS-CoV-2 seropositive at baseline.

The CDR3 regions of human TCRbeta chains were analyzed by immunosequencing. On the authors' methods: TCRs in the repertoires were compared against a reference library of SARS-CoV-2-specific TCRs that had been generated with the MIRA antigen-specificity platform. Breadth was defined as the fraction of unique TCRs that were SARS-CoV-2-associated, and depth was defined as the fraction of total T cells that were SARS-CoV-2-associated. Using the MIRA data, every spike-specific TCR was mapped to the spike region that the TCR reacted to and assigned to either a CD4 or a CD8 class. Log10-transformed breadth and depth values were compared by one-way ANOVA with Sidak's multiple comparisons tests. TCRdb mirrors the immuneACCESS table, restricted to in-frame sequences. Some clones are absent from its copies; in checked studies, under half trace to an unresolved V gene, and the reason for the others is unknown. Clonal size and the V and J genes are those of that table, whereas D and trimming came from the DNA. The sample table contains around 150,000 clones; only one count was recorded for 92% of them. About 3.6% of the sample rests with the top ten.

With respect to this clone: Its antigen is not yet known. There are no base qualities to consult, and no much larger clone falls within one base.

The CDR3 goes from the cysteine to the phenylalanine over 16 residues. CDR3 DNA only is kept here, 48 bases in frame from base 1. For CDR1 and CDR2, the germline V gene lists MDHEN and SYDVKM. Trimming removed 2 bases from V and 6 bases from J; the gene matches leave 9 bases unexplained. Recombination linked TRBV28 to TRBJ1-2; TRBD1 aligns with 10 central bases. This clonotype was sampled from an adult who received the AZD1222 COVID-19 vaccine. Material: peripheral blood, obtained 28 days after the second AZD1222 dose. The DNA sequence is as follows: TGTGCCAGCAGTTTACCCTCGGGACAGGGGATCCATGGCTACACCTTC. Its coded protein is CASSLPSGQGIHGYTF.